This passage covers 15 T cell receptor beta chains from one sample sequenced in a study of T cell changes during pregnancy in multiple sclerosis. Profiled with immunoSEQ multiplex PCR; TCRdb holds only in-frame clones, not every one. The sample has approximately 88,000 clones, approximately 95% seen once; the top ten hold about 4.5%. This specimen consisted of peripheral blood, obtained in the first trimester of pregnancy. The receptors come from a female donor with multiple sclerosis, enrolled in a pregnancy study.

The V call is TRBV9, the J call TRBJ2-7; D is unresolved. Germline V gene data show CDR1 as SGDLS and CDR2 as YYNGEE. The CDR3 sequence is 12 residues long. Trimming cost V 4 bases and J 0 bases, with 5 bases left between them. The CDR3 DNA reads TGTGCCAGCAGCCCCAGCTCCTACGAGCAGTACTTC. Its translation: CASSPSSYEQYF.

The chain employs TRBV19 and TRBJ1-1, with 7 bases that match TRBD1. This CDR3 spans 14 amino acids. The V gene end was trimmed by 4 bases and the J gene end by 3 bases; junction bases not matched to a gene: 5. From germline, CDR1 is LNHDA and CDR2 SQIVND (reference sequence). The CDR3 reads CASSTHRGYTEAFF. The CDR3 region has the DNA TGTGCCAGTAGTACTCACAGGGGTTACACTGAAGCTTTCTTT.

The chain is built from TRBV5-1 and TRBJ2-7; perhaps TRBD2 as D (5 bases). The CDR3 is 14 amino acids. Per germline, CDR1 SGHRS and CDR2 YFSETQ. Between the trimmed V and J ends, which lost 5 bases and 4 bases, there was a span of 16 bases. CDR3 residues: CASRNVGSKYEQYF. Here the CDR3 DNA reads TGCGCCAGCAGAAATGTGGGGAGCAAATACGAGCAGTACTTC.

CDR3: CSVGLADGTDTQYF. In DNA, the CDR3 is TGCAGCGTAGGACTAGCCGACGGCACAGATACGCAGTATTTT. J is TRBJ2-3 and V is TRBV29-1; 8 bases match TRBD2. This CDR3 has 14 amino acids. The V gene's germline CDR1 is SQVTM and CDR2 ANQGSEA. Losses at the gene ends were 6 bases for V and 1 base for J; bases not matched to a gene: 6.

The gene calls are TRBV29-1 and TRBJ1-1, with D uncertain. V lost 4 bases and J 4 bases, leaving 13 bases between the germline ends. CDR1 is SQVTM, CDR2 ANQGSEA, per germline. The CDR3 has 13 residues. This chain's CDR3 is CSVGTSWATEAFF. In nucleotides, the CDR3 is TGCAGCGTTGGGACTTCATGGGCCACTGAAGCTTTCTTT.

For the CDR3, the DNA is TGCAGCGTACAGGGGGCTCATGGCTACACCTTC. It yields the protein CSVQGAHGYTF. The genes are TRBV29-1 and TRBJ1-2; 9 bases match TRBD1. The CDR3 is 11 residues long. Germline trimming cut 6 bases from V and 6 bases from J; bases unmatched to any gene: 2. CDR1 and CDR2 from the germline V gene are SQVTM and ANQGSEA.

A single count supports this clone. The chain combines TRBV13 with TRBJ2-4; the D gene is possibly TRBD1 (6 bases). CDR1 and CDR2 from the germline V gene are PRHDT and FYEKMQ (reference sequence). Trimming removed 5 bases from V and 8 bases from J, with 13 bases in between. This CDR3 comprises 13 residues. The DNA of the CDR3 is TGTGCCAGCAGCCAGGGCAGGGGAGACATTCAGTACTTC. This sequence encodes CASSQGRGDIQYF. Variable domain in full (rest from reference TRBV13 and TRBJ2-4): AAGVIQSPRHLIKEKRETATLKCYPIPRHDTVYWYQQGPGQDPQFLISFYEKMQSDKGSIPDRFSAQQFSDYHSELNMSSLELGDSALYFCASSQGRGDIQYFGAGTRLSVL.

The CDR3 nucleotides read TGTGCCAGCAGCCCCCGGGACAGGTACGTCTACGAGCAGTACTTC. This codes for CASSPRDRYVYEQYF. The chain has TRBV5-6 and TRBJ2-7; TRBD1 agrees at 8 bases. The V segment lost 4 bases and the J segment 3 bases; nucleotides outside the gene matches: 9. The CDR3 contains 15 residues. Germline V lookup: CDR1 SGHDT, CDR2 YYEEEE. Supplemented by reference TRBV5-6 and TRBJ2-7, the full variable domain reads DAGVTQSPTHLIKTRGQQVTLRCSPKSGHDTVSWYQQALGQGPQFIFQYYEEEERQRGNFPDRFSGHQFPNYSSELNVNALLLGDSALYLCASSPRDRYVYEQYFGPGTRLTVT.

In its sample, this clone was seen once. Here the CDR3 DNA reads TGTGCCAGCAGCTTAGGGCTAGGGGTGGTGACCCAGTACTTC. Translation gives CASSLGLGVVTQYF. The chain joins TRBV7-2 to TRBJ2-5; tentatively, D is TRBD1 (5 bases). The CDR3 loop spans 14 amino acids. The V gene's germline CDR1 is SGHTA and CDR2 FQGNSA. V lost 1 base and J 7 bases, leaving 13 bases between the germline ends.

V gene TRBV13 combines with J gene TRBJ2-7; D is undetermined. Trimming cost V 1 base and J 7 bases, with 8 bases left between them. The length of the CDR3 is 12 residues. The germline gives CDR1 PRHDT, CDR2 FYEKMQ (reference sequence). The CDR3 reads CASSLVSPEQYF. CDR3 DNA: TGTGCCAGCAGCTTAGTATCTCCGGAGCAGTACTTC.

The chain is built from TRBV7-9 and TRBJ1-2, with TRBD1 matching 8 bases. Trimming at V came to 2 bases and at J to 6 bases, leaving 5 bases not matched to a gene. The CDR3 totals 14 residues. Germline CDR1 SEHNR, CDR2 FQNEAQ (reference sequence). In DNA form, the CDR3 reads TGTGCCAGCAGCTTACACGACAGGGGCGATGGCTACACCTTC. Amino acids: CASSLHDRGDGYTF. The full variable domain, its missing parts supplied by reference TRBV7-9 and TRBJ1-2, is DTGVSQNPRHKITKRGQNVTFRCDPISEHNRLYWYRQTLGQGPEFLTYFQNEAQLEKSRLLSDRFSAERPKGSFSTLEIQRTEQGDSAMYLCASSLHDRGDGYTFGSGTRLTVV.

This clone is a singleton in its sample. The chain couples TRBV6-6 to TRBJ2-7; no clear D. CDR3 size: 14 residues. Germline CDR1 is MNHNY and CDR2 is SVGAGI (reference sequence). Trimming stripped 6 bases from V and 2 bases from J, with 14 bases between. For the CDR3, the DNA is TGTGCCAGCAGCCTAGTGGTGTCCCCCTACGAGCAGTACTTC. This translates into CASSLVVSPYEQYF.

The genes are TRBV28 and TRBJ1-5; a weak D match, TRBD1 (6 bases). Per germline, CDR1 MDHEN and CDR2 SYDVKM. Trimming pared 5 bases from V and 4 bases from J, leaving 15 bases between. The CDR3 contains 15 residues. The CDR3 sequence: CASSHRGGENQPQHF. CDR3 sequence (DNA): TGTGCCAGCAGTCACCGAGGGGGTGAAAATCAGCCCCAGCATTTT.

V and J are TRBV5-1 and TRBJ2-3; D unresolved. There are 12 residues in the CDR3. V was cut by 3 bases and J by 3 bases, with 5 bases left in between. Germline-derived CDR1 and CDR2 are SGHRS and YFSETQ. The CDR3 here is CASSSLTDTQYF. The CDR3 nucleotides read TGCGCCAGCAGCTCGCTAACAGATACGCAGTATTTT.

The rearrangement joins TRBV29-1 to TRBJ2-1, with D possibly being TRBD1 (5 bases). This CDR3 contains 14 residues. Trimming removed 4 bases from V and 8 bases from J, with 18 bases in between. The germline V gene has CDR1 SQVTM and CDR2 ANQGSEA. The CDR3, as DNA: TGCAGCGTTGGGGGCGAGTACAGTAAGGATGAGCAGTTCTTC. Its translation: CSVGGEYSKDEQFF.